The clone carrying this TCR beta chain was seen once. This entry is derived from a study of cytomegalovirus exposure and HLA in healthy donors. The study ran its PCR with 60 Vbeta and 13 Jbeta primers. TCRdb keeps only in-frame clones here, not all; method: immunoSEQ multiplex PCR. This sample has roughly 77,000 clones, with roughly 69% found just once. Trimming took 3 bases from V and 8 from J, leaving 10 bases between them. This CDR3 contains 12 residues. Germline loops: CDR1 LGHNT, CDR2 FRNRAP. The clonotype originates from a woman aged 50 to 60 in good health and CMV-seropositive. The sample consisted of PBMCs. J is TRBJ1-1 and V is TRBV12-5; D is uncertain. The CDR3 protein is CASGFSLGEAFF. For the CDR3, the DNA is TGTGCTAGTGGTTTCTCCCTAGGAGAAGCTTTCTTT.